This T cell receptor beta chain was obtained from a study of blood T cell repertoires in COVID-19. The authors' processing: From reference gene primer amplification, estimates of nucleated cell counts were derived. The assay was immunoSEQ multiplex PCR, and TCRdb's table has in-frame clones only and misses some. V, J and clone size were drawn from that table, and D and trimming were deduced from the DNA. The sample lists about 130,000 clones, approximately 84% occurring once. Per germline, CDR1 ENHRY and CDR2 SYGVKD. The CDR3 loop spans 15 amino acids. V shed 0 bases, J shed 3 bases, and the junction held 3 bases outside the gene matches.

Sequencing was carried out using peripheral blood. The chain employs TRBV10-3 and TRBJ2-7; 9 nucleotides line up with TRBD2. This TCR derives from a woman aged 50 to 65 who had recovered from COVID-19. CDR3 coding DNA: TGTGCCATCAGTGAGTCGAGCGGGGGGATCTACGAGCAGTACTTC. Protein: CAISESSGGIYEQYF.